Reported below is one T cell receptor beta chain. Its antigen is unidentified. Extraction and reverse transcription of RNA yielded cDNA as the sequencing template. Clones were read by immunoSEQ multiplex PCR, and TCRdb kept only the in-frame ones, dropping some. The table records roughly 60,000 clones, more than 45% of them present only once. The V gene's germline CDR1 is SQVTM and CDR2 ANQGSEA. The V and J ends lost 2 bases and 5 bases, in that order; junction bases with no gene match: 9. This CDR3 contains 15 residues. As to treatment: oral pan-JAK inhibitor, 5-10 mg twice daily. The data originate from a study of CD8+ T cells in alopecia areata. Study observations and caveats: With tofacitinib ongoing, many expanded lesional clones persisted in both scalp and blood. The study found higher clonality in lesional than normal scalp, especially in alopecia totalis/universalis.

The sequence was obtained from a human donor with alopecia areata. The material was CD8+ T cells sorted from blood, obtained between weeks 36 and 40, from a patient treated with tofacitinib. This chain joins TRBV29-1 and TRBJ2-1; 7 bases align to TRBD2. The DNA for the CDR3 is TGCAGCGTTGAAACCTATGCGGGAGCGGACAATGAGCAGTTCTTC. Its protein is CSVETYAGADNEQFF.